The 31 T cell receptor beta chains listed next were all sequenced from one sample in a study of cytomegalovirus exposure and HLA in healthy donors (dated by TCRdb to about 2017). Library preparation employed the immunoSEQ multiplex PCR assay. For the multiplex PCR, a mixture combining 60 forward primers for TCR Vbeta segments and 13 reverse primers for TCR Jbeta segments was used. TCRdb limited this immuneACCESS table to in-frame rearrangements with V and J called. A share of clones is missing; checked studies link under half to unresolved V genes, and the rest is unexplained. The sample records fewer than 250,000 clones, 60% to 85% of which are singletons. About 1.5% of the sample is held by the ten biggest clonotypes. The specimen sequenced was PBMCs. The source of these receptors is a woman in her late teens or twenties in good health and CMV-seronegative.

This sequence joins TRBV4-1 and TRBJ2-5; D perhaps matches TRBD1 (5 bases). V lost 3 bases and J 7 bases, leaving 9 bases between the germline ends. The CDR3 loop spans 12 amino acids. CDR1 and CDR2 from the germline V gene are MGHRA and YSYEKL. The CDR3, as DNA: TGCGCCAGCAGCCATGACAGTCGGACCCAGTACTTC. Protein product: CASSHDSRTQYF.

The J gene is TRBJ2-1, the V gene TRBV5-4; 7 bases agree with TRBD1. The V and J ends lost 3 bases and 7 bases, in that order; junction bases with no gene match: 13. In germline, CDR1 is SGHNT, CDR2 YYREEE (reference sequence). The CDR3 is 16 residues long. CDR3 DNA: TGTGCCAGCAGCTCAACCCGGGACAGACCGGTGAATGAGCAGTTCTTC. Translated: CASSSTRDRPVNEQFF.

This CDR3 is CASSLPGLVDYEQYF. The CDR3 region has the DNA TGCGCCAGCAGCTTACCGGGACTAGTGGACTACGAGCAGTACTTC. This chain uses TRBV5-1 with TRBJ2-7; 8 bases match TRBD2. The length of the CDR3 is 15 residues. Germline CDR1 reads SGHRS; CDR2 reads YFSETQ. V shed 2 bases, J shed 3 bases, and the junction held 7 bases outside the gene matches.

This clone was picked up a small number of times. The junction differs from germline at one of its ends, possibly a read error. The chain links TRBV4-1 to TRBJ1-1; TRBD1 agrees at 9 bases. CDR1 is MGHRA and CDR2 is YSYEKL in the germline V gene. CDR3 length: 12 residues. This CDR3 reads CASTQQGAEAFF. The CDR3 DNA sequence: TGCGCCAGCACCCAACAGGGGGCAGAAGCTTTCTTT.

This clone occurred once. The V gene is TRBV14, the J gene TRBJ2-1, with 9 positions matching TRBD1. With V trimmed by 6 bases and J by 5 bases, 14 bases remained unmatched. CDR1 and CDR2 (germline): SGHDN, FVKESK. This CDR3 has 17 amino acids. Written as DNA, the CDR3 is TGTGCCAGCAGTCGGGACGGACAGGGGATAAGGGACAATGAGCAGTTCTTC. Its protein is CASSRDGQGIRDNEQFF.

The CDR3 sequence: CAWRVKQRLYGYTF. CDR3 in DNA: TGTGCCTGGAGAGTGAAACAGCGGCTCTATGGCTACACCTTC. The chain links TRBV30 to TRBJ1-2; D is ambiguous. Germline CDR1 GTSNPN, CDR2 SVGIG (reference sequence). This CDR3 is built from 14 residues. The V end was cut by 3 bases, the J end by 4 bases, with 15 bases between.

The chain links TRBV27 to TRBJ1-2; D not resolved. V was pared by 0 bases and J by 5 bases, with 4 bases between. CDR3 length: 12 amino acids. The germline gives CDR1 MNHEY, CDR2 SMNVEV (reference sequence). Here the CDR3 DNA reads TGTGCCAGCAGTTTATCCGGGTATGGCTACACCTTC. Its protein is CASSLSGYGYTF.

The V and J genes are TRBV4-3 and TRBJ2-2, with 8 positions matching TRBD2. After removal of 1 base from V and 4 bases from J, the junction contained 2 bases not matched to a gene. This CDR3 has 15 residues. Germline V CDR1 and CDR2: LGHNA, YSLEER. The CDR3 loop is CASSQGAGVTGELFF. CDR3 DNA sequence: TGCGCCAGCAGCCAAGGAGCGGGAGTCACCGGGGAGCTGTTTTTT.

CDR3 amino acids: CASQFRERGNNEQFF. The CDR3 nucleotides read TGTGCCAGTCAGTTTCGGGAGCGGGGGAACAATGAGCAGTTCTTC. The rearrangement uses TRBV6-6 and TRBJ2-1, with 8 bases matching TRBD2. CDR1 MNHNY and CDR2 SVGAGI come from the germline V gene (reference sequence). With 9 bases clipped from V and 5 bases from J, the junction kept 12 bases outside the gene matches. The CDR3 loop spans 15 amino acids.

CDR3 DNA sequence: TGTGCCAGCAGCTTAGCAGGGAAGGGGTACGAGCAGTACTTC. Translated: CASSLAGKGYEQYF. The chain combines TRBV7-2 with TRBJ2-7, with TRBD1 as a possible D gene (5 bases). CDR3 size: 14 residues. CDR1 and CDR2 from the germline V gene are SGHTA and FQGNSA. The germline V and J ends were trimmed by 0 bases and 4 bases, with 10 bases remaining between them.

A few counts support this clone. The J gene is TRBJ2-7, the V gene TRBV2; the match to TRBD1 covers 7 bases. This CDR3 comprises 14 residues. Germline assignment: CDR1 SNHLY and CDR2 FYNNEI. Germline trimming cut 6 bases from V and 3 bases from J; bases unmatched to any gene: 8. The CDR3 loop reads CASSQGPGGYEQYF. The CDR3 DNA sequence: TGTGCCAGCAGCCAAGGGCCAGGGGGCTACGAGCAGTACTTC.

The CDR3 coding sequence is TGTGCCAGCAGCCGATTGGGAAGCGGGGCGTCTTTCACAGATACGCAGTATTTT. It is translated as CASSRLGSGASFTDTQYF. This chain links TRBV14 with TRBJ2-3; 7 nucleotides agree with TRBD2. V shed 4 bases, J shed 2 bases, and the junction held 15 bases outside the gene matches. CDR3 length: 18 amino acids. Germline CDR1 SGHDN, CDR2 FVKESK. The entire variable domain, with the rest obtained from reference TRBV14 and TRBJ2-3, is as follows: EAGVTQFPSHSVIEKGQTVTLRCDPISGHDNLYWYRRVMGKEIKFLLHFVKESKQDESGMPNNRFLAERTGGTYSTLKVQPAELEDSGVYFCASSRLGSGASFTDTQYFGPGTRLTVL.

The J gene is TRBJ1-1, the V gene TRBV6-1, with D possibly being TRBD1 (5 bases). Germline-derived CDR1 and CDR2 are MNHNS and SASEGT. CDR3 size: 14 residues. Trimming pared 6 bases from V and 1 base from J, leaving 12 bases between. The CDR3 DNA is TGTGCCAGCAGGCCGGGGGGATCGAACACTGAAGCTTTCTTT. The encoded protein is CASRPGGSNTEAFF.

The CDR3 reads CASSPGLLRGASYEQYF. CDR3 nucleotide sequence: TGCGCCAGCAGCCCAGGCCTATTGCGGGGGGCCTCCTACGAGCAGTACTTC. The chain couples TRBV4-1 to TRBJ2-7; 8 bases map to TRBD2. The CDR3 runs 17 residues. With V trimmed by 4 bases and J by 0 bases, 11 bases remained unmatched. The germline V gene has CDR1 MGHRA and CDR2 YSYEKL.

The chain joins TRBV4-2 to TRBJ2-7; D might be TRBD2 (6 bases). Germline CDR1 and CDR2: LGHNA and YNFKEQ. Trimming stripped 3 bases from V and 0 bases from J, with 15 bases between. There are 16 residues in the CDR3. The CDR3, as DNA: TGTGCCAGCAGCCAGGAAGAAGGGACTCCCTCCTACGAGCAGTACTTC. Its translation is CASSQEEGTPSYEQYF.

The chain carries TRBV7-9 and TRBJ2-7; D not resolved. Trimming cost V 1 base and J 3 bases, with 13 bases left between them. This CDR3 contains 15 residues. Germline lookup yields CDR1 SEHNR and CDR2 FQNEAQ (reference sequence). CDR3 in amino acids: CASSLGADIYYEQYF. Here the CDR3 DNA reads TGTGCCAGCAGCTTAGGGGCAGACATCTACTACGAGCAGTACTTC.

The chain combines TRBV2 with TRBJ2-1, with a tentative D call TRBD2 (6 bases). Germline loops: CDR1 SNHLY, CDR2 FYNNEI. This CDR3 has 13 amino acids. Trimming took off 6 bases at V and 7 bases at J, with 13 bases between the two ends. The CDR3 sequence is CASRGLGVNEQFF. The CDR3 bases are TGTGCCAGCAGGGGACTGGGGGTGAATGAGCAGTTCTTC.

A few counts support this clone. This chain links TRBV10-1 with TRBJ2-5, with TRBD2 as a possible D gene (5 bases). The CDR3 length is 15 residues. V was pared by 3 bases and J by 4 bases, with 15 bases between. The germline V gene encodes CDR1 WNHNN and CDR2 SYGVQD (reference sequence). The CDR3 coding sequence is TGCGCCAGCAGTGACCCCTCTGTGAGCGGAGAGACCCAGTACTTC. Its translation is CASSDPSVSGETQYF.

This chain links TRBV9 with TRBJ1-1, with TRBD1 identical over 8 bases. In germline, CDR1 is SGDLS, CDR2 YYNGEE. The CDR3 totals 19 residues. V lost 3 bases to trimming and J lost 0 bases; unmatched junction nucleotides: 16. The DNA of the CDR3 is TGTGCCAGCAGCGCGACAGCAGGGGGCGGAGTGGGAGTGAACACTGAAGCTTTCTTT. This sequence encodes CASSATAGGGVGVNTEAFF.

J is TRBJ2-3 and V is TRBV14; 10 bases align to TRBD1. This CDR3 has 16 amino acids. After removal of 3 bases from V and 2 bases from J, the junction contained 5 bases not matched to a gene. CDR1 and CDR2 (germline): SGHDN, FVKESK. The chain's CDR3 is CASSQDRGSLTDTQYF. The DNA of the CDR3 is TGTGCCAGCAGCCAGGACAGGGGGTCCCTCACAGATACGCAGTATTTT. The full variable domain, rest sourced from reference TRBV14 and TRBJ2-3, is EAGVTQFPSHSVIEKGQTVTLRCDPISGHDNLYWYRRVMGKEIKFLLHFVKESKQDESGMPNNRFLAERTGGTYSTLKVQPAELEDSGVYFCASSQDRGSLTDTQYFGPGTRLTVL.

The V and J genes are TRBV30 and TRBJ2-1; 7 bases are a match to TRBD1. The CDR3 consists of 14 residues. The V gene end was trimmed by 5 bases and the J gene end by 0 bases; junction bases not matched to a gene: 4. Germline CDR1 GTSNPN, CDR2 SVGIG (reference sequence). CDR3 in amino acids: CAWQQGSSYNEQFF. The CDR3, as DNA: TGTGCCTGGCAACAGGGGAGCTCCTACAATGAGCAGTTCTTC.

In this sample, this clone turned up a few times. The chain combines TRBV25-1 with TRBJ1-2; 12 bases are a match to TRBD1. This CDR3 spans 15 amino acids. Trimming took 3 bases from V and 4 from J; bases not matched to a gene: 3. Germline-derived CDR1 and CDR2 are MGHDK and SYGVNS. The CDR3 sequence is CASSDRDRGPYGYTF. The CDR3 coding sequence is TGTGCCAGCAGTGACCGGGACAGGGGGCCCTATGGCTACACCTTC.

The chain has TRBV28 and TRBJ1-4; 9 bases fit TRBD1. The V gene end was trimmed by 2 bases and the J gene end by 4 bases; junction bases not matched to a gene: 5. In germline, CDR1 is MDHEN, CDR2 SYDVKM. There are 16 residues in the CDR3. Written as DNA, the CDR3 is TGTGCCAGCAGTTTAAACAGGGGGCAAAGTAATGAAAAACTGTTTTTT. Translation gives CASSLNRGQSNEKLFF.

The chain couples TRBV28 to TRBJ1-5, with 8 nucleotides matching TRBD1. Trimming took 4 bases from V and 4 from J; bases not matched to a gene: 6. The CDR3 runs 15 residues. Germline V gene lookup returns CDR1 MDHEN and CDR2 SYDVKM. Here the CDR3 reads CASSSRTGPNQPQHF. The CDR3 DNA sequence: TGTGCCAGCAGTTCAAGGACAGGGCCGAATCAGCCCCAGCATTTT.

The V and J genes are TRBV7-9 and TRBJ2-3; a possible D gene is TRBD2 (6 bases). This CDR3 is built from 16 residues. V lost 5 bases and J 10 bases, leaving 25 bases between the germline ends. Germline assignment: CDR1 SEHNR and CDR2 FQNEAQ (reference sequence). CDR3 sequence (DNA): TGTGCCAGCAGCCCAGGAGGGTGGGGTCCGCCGAGGTCGCAGTATTTT. Its protein is CASSPGGWGPPRSQYF. The whole variable domain, filled in from reference TRBV7-9 and TRBJ2-3, reads DTGVSQNPRHKITKRGQNVTFRCDPISEHNRLYWYRQTLGQGPEFLTYFQNEAQLEKSRLLSDRFSAERPKGSFSTLEIQRTEQGDSAMYLCASSPGGWGPPRSQYFGPGTRLTVL.

The rearrangement joins TRBV6-6 to TRBJ2-3; 7 nucleotides agree with TRBD1. Germline V gene lookup returns CDR1 MNHNY and CDR2 SVGAGI (reference sequence). CDR3 length: 15 residues. The junction had 7 bases not matched to a gene; V was cut back by 7 bases and J by 0 bases. The CDR3 here is CASTPGTVSTDTQYF. CDR3 in DNA: TGTGCCAGCACCCCCGGGACAGTCAGCACAGATACGCAGTATTTT.

Turning to this clone: This same CDR3 is encoded by further DNA sequences in the sample. The chain combines TRBV6-5 with TRBJ1-2; D not resolved. Germline V CDR1 and CDR2: MNHEY, SVGAGI. The CDR3 contains 16 residues. V gave up 6 bases and J gave up 0 bases, with 17 bases separating them. As DNA, the CDR3 is TGTGCCAGCAGCTACCGAGGAGGCGGCCCTAACTATGGCTACACCTTC. Its protein product is CASSYRGGGPNYGYTF.

This chain uses TRBV6-1 with TRBJ1-5, with D tentatively TRBD1 (5 bases). The CDR3 is made up of 12 amino acids. Germline V CDR1 and CDR2: MNHNS, SASEGT. Trimming took 5 bases from V and 7 from J, leaving 9 bases between them. CDR3 region: CASSYSGQPQHF. The CDR3 region has the DNA TGTGCCAGCAGTTATTCAGGGCAGCCCCAGCATTTT.

The rearrangement joins TRBV5-6 to TRBJ1-2, with D possibly TRBD1 on 6 matching bases. Trimming pared 0 bases from V and 4 bases from J, leaving 25 bases between. The CDR3 totals 19 residues. Per the germline V gene, CDR1 is SGHDT and CDR2 is YYEEEE. The CDR3 sequence: CASSLEGPDSTLGGYGYTF. The CDR3 DNA reads as TGTGCCAGCAGCTTGGAGGGGCCGGACAGCACTCTAGGGGGCTATGGCTACACCTTC.

The V and J genes are TRBV15 and TRBJ1-4; no clear D. This CDR3 has 15 residues. Germline-derived CDR1 and CDR2 are LNHNV and YYDKDF (reference sequence). V was cut by 1 base and J by 4 bases, with 10 bases left in between. Here the CDR3 reads CATSRAQNINEKLFF. The CDR3, as DNA: TGTGCCACCAGCAGAGCCCAGAACATTAATGAAAAACTGTTTTTT.

The chain couples TRBV6-4 to TRBJ1-6; possible D gene TRBD1, 5 bases. This CDR3 is 15 amino acids long. Trimming took off 6 bases at V and 0 bases at J, with 9 bases between the two ends. The germline V gene encodes CDR1 MRHNA and CDR2 SNTAGT. The CDR3: CASREGSSYNSPLHF. The CDR3 DNA is TGTGCCAGCAGGGAGGGGAGCTCCTATAATTCACCCCTCCACTTT.